Listed below are T cell receptor beta chains from one sample, sequenced in a study of shared clonotypes between healthy human individuals. Only in-frame clones appear in the TCRdb table, and some are missing; sequencing was by immunoSEQ multiplex PCR. The sample consists of some 2,500,000 clones, 80% to 95% of them appearing once. The sample consisted of naive CD4+ T cells from PBMCs. The receptors originated from a young man in good health. Some clones in this sample may be carry-over from other donors' samples. The CDR3 runs from the conserved cysteine through the conserved F or W. D genes are given only for firm matches. Only some rows state a clone size, as once, few, many or a class for expanded clones.

J gene	V gene	clone size	D gene	CDR3 protein	CDR3 DNA
TRBJ2-3	TRBV11-2	.	TRBD1	CASSRRDRSTDTQYF	TGTGCCAGCAGTCGCCGGGACAGAAGCACAGATACGCAGTATTTT
TRBJ1-5	TRBV6-5	.	TRBD1	CASSYRGTGGFEPQHF	TGTGCCAGCAGTTACCGAGGGACAGGGGGCTTTGAGCCCCAGCATTTT
TRBJ1-2	TRBV28	.	.	CASSLDSNPNYGYTF	TGTGCCAGCAGTTTAGATAGTAATCCTAACTATGGCTACACCTTC
TRBJ1-4	TRBV6-6	.	TRBD1	CASSPTGATNEKLFF	TGTGCCAGCAGTCCTACAGGGGCGACTAATGAAAAACTGTTTTTT
TRBJ1-2	TRBV27	.	TRBD1	CASSFKGDRGNGYTF	TGTGCCAGCAGTTTTAAGGGGGACAGGGGTAATGGCTACACCTTC
TRBJ2-4	TRBV14	.	TRBD1	CASSPGTENIQYF	TGTGCCAGCAGCCCCGGGACAGAAAACATTCAGTACTTC
TRBJ2-3	TRBV7-3	.	.	CASADRGVFTDTQYF	TGTGCCAGCGCTGATAGGGGGGTATTCACAGATACGCAGTATTTT
TRBJ2-5	TRBV7-9	.	.	CASSLAFGLRGQETQYF	TGTGCCAGCAGCTTAGCATTTGGGCTAAGGGGCCAAGAGACCCAGTACTTC
TRBJ1-4	TRBV27	once	TRBD1	CASSSGQNNEKLFF	TGTGCCAGCAGTTCGGGACAGAATAATGAAAAACTGTTTTTT
TRBJ2-1	TRBV28	.	.	CASRTPQAFRDEQFF	TGTGCCAGCAGGACCCCCCAGGCCTTTAGGGATGAGCAGTTCTTC
TRBJ1-5	TRBV6-1	.	.	CASSGHRPVSNQPQHF	TGTGCCAGCAGTGGGCATCGGCCGGTTAGCAATCAGCCCCAGCATTTT
TRBJ2-7	TRBV18	.	.	CASSSRLDSYEQYF	TGTGCCAGCTCATCCCGACTGGATTCCTACGAGCAGTACTTC
TRBJ2-7	TRBV6-5	.	.	CASSYSLGPGGYEQYF	TGTGCCAGCAGTTACTCGCTGGGTCCAGGGGGGTACGAGCAGTACTTC
TRBJ2-5	TRBV29-1	.	TRBD1	CSVGTGGQETQYF	TGCAGCGTAGGGACAGGGGGCCAAGAGACCCAGTACTTC
TRBJ2-1	TRBV9	.	TRBD2	CASSVSSGYYNEQFF	TGTGCCAGCAGCGTTTCTAGCGGGTATTACAATGAGCAGTTCTTC
TRBJ2-7	TRBV27	.	TRBD1	CASSLLAGQGRAEQYF	TGTGCCAGCAGTTTATTGGCGGGACAGGGAAGGGCCGAGCAGTACTTC
TRBJ2-3	TRBV5-1	.	TRBD2	CASSLGGLAGLPTDTQYF	TGCGCCAGCAGCTTGGGTGGACTAGCGGGATTACCCACAGATACGCAGTATTTT
TRBJ2-7	TRBV27	.	TRBD1	CASSTRTGLSYEQYF	TGTGCCAGCAGTACGCGGACAGGGTTAAGCTACGAGCAGTACTTC
TRBJ2-3	TRBV28	.	.	CASIPPGTDTQYF	TGTGCCAGCATCCCTCCGGGAACGGATACGCAGTATTTT
TRBJ2-7	TRBV19	.	TRBD1	CASSTPGQGGEQYF	TGTGCCAGTAGTACTCCGGGACAGGGGGGCGAGCAGTACTTC
TRBJ1-4	TRBV2	.	.	CASEGSVATNEKLFF	TGTGCCAGCGAGGGGTCAGTTGCAACTAATGAAAAACTGTTTTTT
TRBJ2-2	TRBV5-1	.	.	CASSLRQINTGELFF	TGCGCCAGCAGCTTGAGGCAGATTAACACCGGGGAGCTGTTTTTT
TRBJ1-2	TRBV5-4	.	TRBD1	CASSPTGGGGGYTF	TGTGCCAGCAGCCCGACAGGGGGCGGGGGAGGCTACACCTTC